This T cell receptor beta chain came from a study of T cell changes during pregnancy in multiple sclerosis. Sequenced by immunoSEQ multiplex PCR; TCRdb stores in-frame clones only, minus some. The data contain about 24,000 clones, over 85% of them singletons. This material consisted of CD8+ T cells from peripheral blood mononuclear cells, taken in the third trimester of pregnancy. This clonotype was sampled from a female donor in good health, enrolled as a control in a pregnancy study.

This CDR3 is CASSLASGGDTQYF. CDR3 DNA: TGCGCCAGCAGCTTGGCTAGCGGGGGAGATACGCAGTATTTT. The chain couples TRBV5-1 to TRBJ2-3; 10 bases are shared with TRBD2. V lost 0 bases to trimming and J lost 5 bases; unmatched junction nucleotides: 0. The CDR3 runs 14 residues. Germline CDR1 reads SGHRS; CDR2 reads YFSETQ.